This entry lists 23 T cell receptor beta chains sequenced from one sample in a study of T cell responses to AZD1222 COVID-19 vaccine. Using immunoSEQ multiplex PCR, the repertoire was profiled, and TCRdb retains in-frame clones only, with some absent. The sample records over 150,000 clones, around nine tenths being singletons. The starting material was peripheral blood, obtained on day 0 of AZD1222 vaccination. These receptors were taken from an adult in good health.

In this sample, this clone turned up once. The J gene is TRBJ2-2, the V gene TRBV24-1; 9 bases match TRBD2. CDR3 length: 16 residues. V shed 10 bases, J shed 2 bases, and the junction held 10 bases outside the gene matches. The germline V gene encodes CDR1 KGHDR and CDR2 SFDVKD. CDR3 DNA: TGTGCCACAGAAGAGACTAGCGGAAGCAACACCGGGGAGCTGTTTTTT. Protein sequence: CATEETSGSNTGELFF.

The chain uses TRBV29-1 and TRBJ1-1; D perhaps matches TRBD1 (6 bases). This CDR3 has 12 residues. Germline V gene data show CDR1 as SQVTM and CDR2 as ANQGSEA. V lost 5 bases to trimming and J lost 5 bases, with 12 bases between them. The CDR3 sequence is CSVYRDGTEAFF. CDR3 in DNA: TGCAGCGTTTACAGGGATGGGACTGAAGCTTTCTTT. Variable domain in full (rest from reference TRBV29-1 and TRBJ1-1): SAVISQKPSRDICQRGTSLTIQCQVDSQVTMMFWYRQQPGQSLTLIATANQGSEATYESGFVIDKFPISRPNLTFSTLTVSNMSPEDSSIYLCSVYRDGTEAFFGQGTRLTVV.

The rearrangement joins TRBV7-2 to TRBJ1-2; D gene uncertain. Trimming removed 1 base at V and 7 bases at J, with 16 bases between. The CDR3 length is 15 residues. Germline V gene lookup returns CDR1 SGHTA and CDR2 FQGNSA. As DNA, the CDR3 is TGTGCCAGCAGCTTAGAAGGGTACCAGCGCTTTGGCTACACCTTC. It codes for CASSLEGYQRFGYTF.

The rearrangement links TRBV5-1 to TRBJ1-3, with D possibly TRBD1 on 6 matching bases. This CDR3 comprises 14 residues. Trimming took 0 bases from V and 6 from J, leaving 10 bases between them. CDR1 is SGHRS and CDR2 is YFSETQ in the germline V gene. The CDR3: CASSLGRGENTIYF. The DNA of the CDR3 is TGCGCCAGCAGCTTGGGCAGGGGAGAAAACACCATATATTTT.

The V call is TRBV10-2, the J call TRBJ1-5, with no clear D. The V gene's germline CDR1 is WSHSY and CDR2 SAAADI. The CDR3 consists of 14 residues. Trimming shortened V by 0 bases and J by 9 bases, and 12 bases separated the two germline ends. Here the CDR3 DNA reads TGCGCCAGCAGTGAGTCCGGTGCGGTTAGGCCCCAGCATTTT. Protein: CASSESGAVRPQHF.

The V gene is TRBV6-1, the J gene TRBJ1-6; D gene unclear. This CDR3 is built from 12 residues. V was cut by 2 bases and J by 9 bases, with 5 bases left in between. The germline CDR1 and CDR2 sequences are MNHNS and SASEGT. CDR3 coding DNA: TGTGCCAGCAGTGAACGAGCTTCACCCCTCCACTTT. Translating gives CASSERASPLHF.

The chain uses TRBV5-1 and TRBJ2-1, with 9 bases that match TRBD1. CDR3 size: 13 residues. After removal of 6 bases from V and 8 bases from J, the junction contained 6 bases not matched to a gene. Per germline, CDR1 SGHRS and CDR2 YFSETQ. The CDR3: CASTLQGADEQFF. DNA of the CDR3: TGCGCCAGCACCTTACAGGGGGCGGATGAGCAGTTCTTC.

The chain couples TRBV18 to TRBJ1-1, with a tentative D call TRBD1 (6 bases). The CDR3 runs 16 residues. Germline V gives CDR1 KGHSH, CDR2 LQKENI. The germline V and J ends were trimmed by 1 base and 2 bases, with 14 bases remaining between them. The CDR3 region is CASSPQGHLSNTEAFF. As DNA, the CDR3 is TGTGCCAGCTCACCACAGGGACATCTCAGCAACACTGAAGCTTTCTTT.

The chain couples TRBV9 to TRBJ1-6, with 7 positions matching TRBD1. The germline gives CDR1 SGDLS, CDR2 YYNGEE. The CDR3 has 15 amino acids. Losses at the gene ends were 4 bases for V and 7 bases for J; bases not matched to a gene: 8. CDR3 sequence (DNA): TGTGCCAGCAGCCCTCGGACAGGCTCAAATTCACCCCTCCACTTT. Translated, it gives CASSPRTGSNSPLHF.

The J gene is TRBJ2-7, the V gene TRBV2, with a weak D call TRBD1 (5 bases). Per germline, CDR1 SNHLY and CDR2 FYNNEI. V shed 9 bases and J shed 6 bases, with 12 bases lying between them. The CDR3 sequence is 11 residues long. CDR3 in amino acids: CASGAEVEQYF. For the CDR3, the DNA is TGTGCCAGTGGGGCCGAGGTCGAGCAGTACTTC. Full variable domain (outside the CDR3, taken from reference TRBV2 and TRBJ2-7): EPEVTQTPSHQVTQMGQEVILRCVPISNHLYFYWYRQILGQKVEFLVSFYNNEISEKSEIFDDQFSVERPDGSNFTLKIRSTKLEDSAMYFCASGAEVEQYFGPGTRLTVT.

CDR3 nucleotides: TGCAGCGTTCTAGGGACAGCATCCTACGAGCAGTACTTC. Its translation is CSVLGTASYEQYF. The chain employs TRBV29-1 and TRBJ2-7; 7 bases align to TRBD1. The CDR3 length is 13 residues. CDR1 and CDR2 from the germline V gene are SQVTM and ANQGSEA. Trimming took 5 bases from V and 1 from J; bases not matched to a gene: 5.

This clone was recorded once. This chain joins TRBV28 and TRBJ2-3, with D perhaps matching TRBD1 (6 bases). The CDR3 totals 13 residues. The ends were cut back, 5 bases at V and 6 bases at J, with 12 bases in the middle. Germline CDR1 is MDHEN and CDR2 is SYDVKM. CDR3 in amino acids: CASSPNRADTQYF. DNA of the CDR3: TGTGCCAGCAGTCCTAACAGGGCGGATACGCAGTATTTT. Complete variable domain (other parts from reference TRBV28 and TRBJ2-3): DVKVTQSSRYLVKRTGEKVFLECVQDMDHENMFWYRQDPGLGLRLIYFSYDVKMKEKGDIPEGYSVSREKKERFSLILESASTNQTSMYLCASSPNRADTQYFGPGTRLTVL.

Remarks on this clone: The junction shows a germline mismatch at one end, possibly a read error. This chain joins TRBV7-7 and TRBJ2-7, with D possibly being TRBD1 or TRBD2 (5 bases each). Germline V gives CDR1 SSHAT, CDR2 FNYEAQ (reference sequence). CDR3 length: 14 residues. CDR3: CASSPGTGTYEQYF. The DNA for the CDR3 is TGTGCTAGCAGCCCAGGGACCGGCACCTACGAGCAGTACTTC.

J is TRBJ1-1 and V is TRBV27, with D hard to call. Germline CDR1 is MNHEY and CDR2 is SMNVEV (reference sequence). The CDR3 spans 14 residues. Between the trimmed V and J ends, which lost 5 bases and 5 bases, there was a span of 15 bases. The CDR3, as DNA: TGTGCCAGCAGTCCGGGCCTGAGGGAGACTGAAGCTTTCTTT. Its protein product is CASSPGLRETEAFF.

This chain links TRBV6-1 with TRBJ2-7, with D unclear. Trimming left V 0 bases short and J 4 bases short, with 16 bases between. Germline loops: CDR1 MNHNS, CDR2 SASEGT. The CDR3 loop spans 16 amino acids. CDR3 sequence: CASSEALGYTQYEQYF. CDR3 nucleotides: TGTGCCAGCAGTGAAGCGCTTGGTTACACCCAATACGAGCAGTACTTC.

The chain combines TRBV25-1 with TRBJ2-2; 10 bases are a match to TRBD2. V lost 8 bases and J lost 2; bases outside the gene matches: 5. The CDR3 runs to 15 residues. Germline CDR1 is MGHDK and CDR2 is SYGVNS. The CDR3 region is CASVTSGVNTGELFF. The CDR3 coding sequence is TGTGCCAGCGTAACTAGCGGGGTTAACACCGGGGAGCTGTTTTTT. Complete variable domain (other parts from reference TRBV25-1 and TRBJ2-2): EADIYQTPRYLVIGTGKKITLECSQTMGHDKMYWYQQDPGMELHLIHYSYGVNSTEKGDLSSESTVSRIRTEHFPLTLESARPSHTSQYLCASVTSGVNTGELFFGEGSRLTVL.

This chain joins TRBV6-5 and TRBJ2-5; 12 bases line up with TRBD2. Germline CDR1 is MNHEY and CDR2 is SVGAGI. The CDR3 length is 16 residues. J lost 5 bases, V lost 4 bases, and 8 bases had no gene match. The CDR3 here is CASSSTSGRGWETQYF. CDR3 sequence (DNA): TGTGCCAGCAGTTCGACTAGCGGGAGAGGTTGGGAGACCCAGTACTTC.

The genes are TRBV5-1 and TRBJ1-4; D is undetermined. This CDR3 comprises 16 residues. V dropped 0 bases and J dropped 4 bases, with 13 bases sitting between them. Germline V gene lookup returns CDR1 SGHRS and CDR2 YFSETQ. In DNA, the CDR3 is TGCGCCAGCAGCTTGGCCGAGCGGGGTGGTAATGAAAAACTGTTTTTT. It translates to CASSLAERGGNEKLFF.

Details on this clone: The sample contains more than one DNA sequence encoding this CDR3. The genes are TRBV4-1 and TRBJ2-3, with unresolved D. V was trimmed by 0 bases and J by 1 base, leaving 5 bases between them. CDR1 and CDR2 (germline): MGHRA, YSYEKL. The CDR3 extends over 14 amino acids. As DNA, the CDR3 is TGCGCCAGCAGCCAAGAACGGGGCACAGATACGCAGTATTTT. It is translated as CASSQERGTDTQYF.

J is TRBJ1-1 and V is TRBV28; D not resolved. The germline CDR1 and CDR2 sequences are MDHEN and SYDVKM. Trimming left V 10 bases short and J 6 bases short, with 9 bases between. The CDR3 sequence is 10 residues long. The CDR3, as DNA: TGTGCCACTCCCTGGCCTGAAGCTTTCTTT. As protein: CATPWPEAFF.

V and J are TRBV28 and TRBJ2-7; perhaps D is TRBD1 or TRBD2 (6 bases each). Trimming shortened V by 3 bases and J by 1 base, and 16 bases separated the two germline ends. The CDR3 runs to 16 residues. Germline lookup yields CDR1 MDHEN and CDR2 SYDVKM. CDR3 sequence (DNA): TGTGCCAGCAGTTTTGGTTGGGGGGCCCCGTCCTACGAGCAGTACTTC. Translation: CASSFGWGAPSYEQYF.

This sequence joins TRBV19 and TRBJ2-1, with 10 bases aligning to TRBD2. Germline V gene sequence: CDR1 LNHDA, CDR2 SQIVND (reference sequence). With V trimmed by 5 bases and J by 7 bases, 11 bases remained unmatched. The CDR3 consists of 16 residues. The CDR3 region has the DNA TGTGCCAGTAGTTTCTCTAGCGGGAGCAGGGGTAATGAGCAGTTCTTC. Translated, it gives CASSFSSGSRGNEQFF.

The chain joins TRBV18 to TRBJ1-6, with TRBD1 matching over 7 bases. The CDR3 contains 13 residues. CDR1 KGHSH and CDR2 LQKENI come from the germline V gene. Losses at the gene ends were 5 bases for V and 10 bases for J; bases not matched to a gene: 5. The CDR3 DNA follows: TGTGCCAGCTCAAGACAGGGAGAATCACCCCTCCACTTT. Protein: CASSRQGESPLHF.